The rows below give T cell receptor beta chains drawn from one sample of a study of CD8+CD57+ T cells in acquired aplastic anemia. TCRdb independently ran MiXCR on the reads; one entry per CDR3 protein. The sample lists about 160,000 distinct CDR3 sequences, 71% occurring once. Sequenced material: sorted CD4+, CD8+, or CD8+CD57+ T cells (not recorded which) from PBMCs. The receptors come from a human donor with aplastic anemia. CDR3s include the opening cysteine and the closing phenylalanine or tryptophan. The D gene is left open where the match is weak. Clone size is stated in some rows and not others, as once, few, many or a class when expanded.

V: TRBV7-3
size: .
D: .
J: TRBJ1-1
CDR3: CASSLTGQGTTEAFF
DNA: TGTGCCAGCAGCTTAACTGGGCAGGGGACCACTGAAGCTTTCTTT

V: TRBV12-3/TRBV12-4
size: .
D: .
J: TRBJ1-2
CDR3: CASSLRQGPYGYTF
DNA: TGTGCCAGCAGTTTAAGGCAGGGCCCCTATGGCTACACCTTC

V: TRBV19
size: .
D: .
J: TRBJ1-2
CDR3: CASSMKVGIYGYTF
DNA: TGTGCCAGTAGTATGAAGGTTGGGATCTATGGCTACACCTTC

V: TRBV7-9
size: .
D: .
J: TRBJ2-1
CDR3: CASSLARGEQFF
DNA: TGTGCCAGCAGCTTAGCGCGGGGTGAGCAGTTCTTC

V: TRBV5-8
size: .
D: .
J: TRBJ1-2
CDR3: CASSSLARGPANYGYTF
DNA: TGTGCCAGCAGCTCCTTGGCTCGGGGTCCCGCTAACTATGGCTACACCTTC

V: TRBV29-1
size: .
D: .
J: TRBJ1-5
CDR3: CSVSREYQPQHF
DNA: TGCAGCGTTAGCAGGGAGTATCAGCCCCAGCATTTT

V: TRBV5-1
size: .
D: .
J: TRBJ2-7
CDR3: CASSLDAHSYEQYF
DNA: TGCGCCAGCAGCTTGGACGCACACTCCTACGAGCAGTACTTC

V: TRBV5-1
size: .
D: .
J: TRBJ2-5
CDR3: CASSLEGYGRETQYF
DNA: TGCGCCAGCAGCTTGGAGGGTTATGGTCGGGAGACCCAGTACTTC

V: TRBV7-8
size: .
D: TRBD2
J: TRBJ2-5
CDR3: CASSTGLAGGRETQYF
DNA: TGTGCCAGCAGCACGGGACTAGCGGGGGGGCGTGAGACCCAGTACTTC

V: TRBV24-1
size: .
D: TRBD2
J: TRBJ2-7
CDR3: CATSDPGTSDEQYF
DNA: TGTGCCACCAGTGACCCCGGGACTAGCGACGAGCAGTACTTC

V: TRBV7-8
size: many
D: .
J: TRBJ2-7
CDR3: CASSLMTDTSSYEQYF
DNA: TGTGCCAGCAGCCTCATGACAGACACCTCATCCTACGAGCAGTACTTC

V: TRBV15
size: once
D: .
J: TRBJ1-6
CDR3: CATRDSYNSPLHF
DNA: TGTGCCACCAGGGACAGCTATAATTCACCCCTCCACTTT

V: TRBV9
size: many
D: .
J: TRBJ2-7
CDR3: CASSVTDTGSHEQYF
DNA: TGTGCCAGCAGCGTAACCGACACAGGGTCCCACGAGCAGTACTTC

V: TRBV2
size: .
D: .
J: TRBJ2-5
CDR3: CASSPVHDQYF
DNA: TGTGCCAGCAGTCCTGTTCACGACCAGTACTTC

V: TRBV25-1
size: .
D: .
J: TRBJ1-1
CDR3: CASSAFDRYMNTEAFF
DNA: TGTGCCAGCAGTGCATTCGACAGGTACATGAACACTGAAGCTTTCTTT

V: TRBV12-3/TRBV12-4
size: .
D: .
J: TRBJ2-7
CDR3: CASSFGGYEQYF
DNA: TGTGCCAGCAGTTTCGGGGGATACGAGCAGTACTTC

V: TRBV7-2
size: .
D: .
J: TRBJ2-3
CDR3: CASSLRFLNTQYF
DNA: TGTGCCAGCAGCTTACGGTTTCTGAATACGCAGTATTTT

V: TRBV7-8
size: .
D: TRBD1
J: TRBJ2-7
CDR3: CASSSRQGTYEQYF
DNA: TGTGCCAGCAGCAGCAGACAGGGTACCTACGAGCAGTACTTC

V: TRBV15
size: few
D: .
J: TRBJ2-3
CDR3: CATSSRLGDTQYF
DNA: TGTGCCACCAGCAGCCGTTTAGGAGATACGCAGTATTTT

V: TRBV7-6
size: .
D: .
J: TRBJ2-7
CDR3: CASSLEGGIYEQYF
DNA: TGTGCCAGCAGCTTAGAGGGTGGGATATACGAGCAGTACTTC

V: TRBV25-1
size: .
D: TRBD1
J: TRBJ1-6
CDR3: CASSERQGRKSPLHF
DNA: TGTGCCAGCAGTGAGCGACAGGGTCGGAAGTCACCCCTTCACTTT

V: TRBV25-1
size: .
D: TRBD1
J: TRBJ2-3
CDR3: CASNTWDSRTDTQYF
DNA: TGTGCCAGCAATACCTGGGACAGCCGCACAGATACGCAGTATTTT

V: TRBV9
size: .
D: .
J: TRBJ1-3
CDR3: CASSGKSGNTICF
DNA: TGTGCCAGCAGCGGGAAGTCTGGAAACACCATATGTTTT

V: TRBV9
size: .
D: TRBD2
J: TRBJ2-3
CDR3: CASSVFLRGGPSGTDTQYF
DNA: TGTGCCAGCAGCGTATTTTTGCGGGGGGGACCCAGTGGCACAGATACGCAGTATTTT

V: TRBV2
size: .
D: TRBD1
J: TRBJ1-2
CDR3: CASRRGQGARGYTF
DNA: TGTGCCAGCAGGAGAGGACAGGGGGCGCGAGGCTACACCTTC

V: TRBV29-1
size: .
D: TRBD1
J: TRBJ2-1
CDR3: CSVAGQGAANEQFF
DNA: TGCAGCGTTGCGGGACAGGGGGCGGCAAATGAGCAGTTCTTC

V: TRBV7-2
size: .
D: TRBD2
J: TRBJ2-1
CDR3: CASSQDLETSGRNEQFF
DNA: TGTGCCAGCAGCCAAGATTTAGAGACTAGCGGGAGGAATGAGCAGTTCTTC

V: TRBV5-4
size: .
D: .
J: TRBJ2-7
CDR3: CASSFSGTYEQYF
DNA: TGTGCCAGCAGCTTCAGCGGAACCTACGAGCAGTACTTC

V: TRBV7-6
size: .
D: .
J: TRBJ2-1
CDR3: CASSLDISYNEQFF
DNA: TGTGCCAGCAGCTTAGATATATCCTACAATGAGCAGTTCTTC

V: TRBV7-3
size: .
D: .
J: TRBJ2-3
CDR3: CASRAEGDTQYF
DNA: TGTGCCAGCAGAGCCGAAGGAGATACGCAGTATTTT